This is a list of T cell receptor beta chains from one sample in a study of T cells in Graves' hyperthyroidism and ophthalmopathy. TCRdb used MiXCR to reprocess the multiplex PCR reads, holding one entry per CDR3 protein. The sample lists over 200,000 distinct CDR3 sequences, more than 12% occurring once. What was sequenced was blood. The receptors derive from a woman in her thirties or forties with Graves' hyperthyroidism that later progressed to Graves' ophthalmopathy. The CDR3 runs from the conserved cysteine through the conserved F or W. Each record gives: CDR3 length, V gene, J gene, clone size, D gene, CDR3 protein, CDR3 DNA. A D gene is named only where the DNA matches it firmly. The listing skips clone size in some rows; elsewhere it reads once, few, many or a size class.

CDR3 length: 15
V gene: TRBV5-4
J gene: TRBJ2-1
clone size: -
D gene: TRBD2
CDR3 protein: CASGPGLEIDNEQFF
CDR3 DNA: TGTGCCAGCGGGCCGGGACTAGAGATTGACAATGAGCAGTTCTTC

CDR3 length: 14
V gene: TRBV20-1
J gene: TRBJ2-1
clone size: many
D gene: TRBD2
CDR3 protein: CSARGTSDYNEQFF
CDR3 DNA: TGCAGTGCTAGAGGGACTAGCGACTACAATGAGCAGTTCTTC

CDR3 length: 14
V gene: TRBV13
J gene: TRBJ2-1
clone size: many
D gene: -
CDR3 protein: CASSLGTGQNEQFF
CDR3 DNA: TGTGCCAGCAGCTTAGGAACCGGACAGAATGAGCAGTTCTTC

CDR3 length: 20
V gene: TRBV10-1
J gene: TRBJ1-6
clone size: many
D gene: -
CDR3 protein: CASITKVGMVRGELNSPLHF
CDR3 DNA: TGCGCCAGCATAACCAAAGTTGGGATGGTCAGGGGTGAGCTTAATTCACCCCTCCACTTT

CDR3 length: 18
V gene: TRBV19
J gene: TRBJ2-6
clone size: many
D gene: -
CDR3 protein: CASSRSRRGSPGANVLTF
CDR3 DNA: TGTGCCAGTAGTCGGTCGAGGAGGGGCTCGCCTGGGGCCAACGTCCTGACTTTC

CDR3 length: 16
V gene: TRBV11-1
J gene: TRBJ2-2
clone size: -
D gene: -
CDR3 protein: CASSLAPGEDTGELSF
CDR3 DNA: TGTGCCAGCAGCTTAGCGCCCGGGGAGGACACCGGGGAGCTGTCTTTT

CDR3 length: 15
V gene: TRBV6-1
J gene: TRBJ2-1
clone size: many
D gene: TRBD2
CDR3 protein: CASSEGWDYYNEQFF
CDR3 DNA: TGTGCCAGCAGTGAAGGGTGGGACTACTACAATGAGCAGTTCTTC

CDR3 length: 13
V gene: TRBV9
J gene: TRBJ2-5
clone size: many
D gene: TRBD2
CDR3 protein: CASSRGASGTVDF
CDR3 DNA: TGTGCCAGCAGTCGGGGGGCTAGCGGGACCGTCGACTTC

CDR3 length: 16
V gene: TRBV20-1
J gene: TRBJ2-2
clone size: many
D gene: TRBD2
CDR3 protein: CSAKTGLAGGTGELFF
CDR3 DNA: TGCAGTGCAAAAACCGGACTAGCGGGAGGCACCGGGGAGCTGTTTTTT

CDR3 length: 14
V gene: TRBV2
J gene: TRBJ1-4
clone size: many
D gene: TRBD1
CDR3 protein: CASRLDRGMEKLFF
CDR3 DNA: TGTGCCAGCAGACTGGACAGGGGCATGGAAAAACTGTTTTTT

CDR3 length: 14
V gene: TRBV10-1
J gene: TRBJ2-1
clone size: -
D gene: -
CDR3 protein: CASSESAQLNEQFF
CDR3 DNA: TGCGCCAGCAGTGAGTCGGCCCAATTAAATGAGCAGTTCTTC

CDR3 length: 16
V gene: TRBV7-9
J gene: TRBJ2-3
clone size: many
D gene: -
CDR3 protein: CASSRSGTPNQDTQYF
CDR3 DNA: TGTGCCAGCAGCCGATCCGGGACCCCTAATCAGGATACGCAGTATTTT

CDR3 length: 17
V gene: TRBV29-1
J gene: TRBJ2-2
clone size: many
D gene: TRBD2
CDR3 protein: CSVEDGRASGGTGELFF
CDR3 DNA: TGCAGCGTTGAAGACGGGAGGGCTTCGGGGGGCACCGGGGAGCTGTTTTTT

CDR3 length: 13
V gene: TRBV12-3/TRBV12-4
J gene: TRBJ1-2
clone size: -
D gene: -
CDR3 protein: CASSLEQHYGYTF
CDR3 DNA: TGTGCCAGCAGTTTAGAACAGCACTATGGCTACACCTTC

CDR3 length: 13
V gene: TRBV5-1
J gene: TRBJ2-1
clone size: many
D gene: -
CDR3 protein: CASSRGTPNEQFF
CDR3 DNA: TGCGCCAGCAGCCGGGGGACCCCCAATGAGCAGTTCTTC

CDR3 length: 14
V gene: TRBV11-2
J gene: TRBJ2-3
clone size: many
D gene: -
CDR3 protein: CASSLLGGPDTQYF
CDR3 DNA: TGTGCCAGCAGCTTACTGGGAGGCCCAGATACGCAGTATTTT

CDR3 length: 17
V gene: TRBV19
J gene: TRBJ2-1
clone size: -
D gene: -
CDR3 protein: CASSISGTPNPYNEQFF
CDR3 DNA: TGTGCCAGTAGTATCTCAGGGACACCCAACCCCTACAATGAGCAGTTCTTC

CDR3 length: 15
V gene: TRBV19
J gene: TRBJ2-7
clone size: few
D gene: TRBD1
CDR3 protein: CASSSNRQGVYEQYF
CDR3 DNA: TGTGCCAGTAGTAGTAACAGACAGGGGGTCTACGAGCAGTACTTC

CDR3 length: 14
V gene: TRBV2
J gene: TRBJ1-5
clone size: few
D gene: -
CDR3 protein: CASNGGSGNQPQHF
CDR3 DNA: TGTGCCAGCAACGGGGGGAGCGGCAATCAGCCCCAGCATTTT

CDR3 length: 16
V gene: TRBV20-1
J gene: TRBJ1-5
clone size: -
D gene: -
CDR3 protein: CSARRLPDLGNQPQHF
CDR3 DNA: TGCAGTGCTAGAAGGTTGCCTGACCTGGGCAATCAGCCCCAGCATTTT

CDR3 length: 13
V gene: TRBV10-2
J gene: TRBJ1-6
clone size: many
D gene: -
CDR3 protein: CASREGEDSPLHF
CDR3 DNA: TGCGCCAGCAGGGAGGGGGAAGATTCACCCCTCCACTTT

CDR3 length: 16
V gene: TRBV9
J gene: TRBJ2-2
clone size: -
D gene: TRBD2
CDR3 protein: CASSVEGLGSIWELFF
CDR3 DNA: TGTGCCAGCAGCGTAGAGGGACTAGGGAGTATTTGGGAGCTGTTTTTT

CDR3 length: 11
V gene: TRBV6-1
J gene: TRBJ1-3
clone size: few
D gene: -
CDR3 protein: CASRTGNTIYF
CDR3 DNA: TGTGCCAGCAGAACTGGAAACACCATATATTTT

CDR3 length: 14
V gene: TRBV29-1
J gene: TRBJ2-7
clone size: -
D gene: TRBD1
CDR3 protein: CSVEEGDRGYEQYF
CDR3 DNA: TGCAGCGTTGAAGAGGGGGACAGGGGGTATGAGCAGTACTTC

CDR3 length: 17
V gene: TRBV15
J gene: TRBJ2-3
clone size: -
D gene: -
CDR3 protein: CATSRDSSRGYSDTQYF
CDR3 DNA: TGTGCCACCAGCAGAGATTCGTCCAGGGGATATTCAGATACGCAGTATTTT

CDR3 length: 12
V gene: TRBV6-2/TRBV6-3
J gene: TRBJ2-1
clone size: many
D gene: TRBD2
CDR3 protein: CASSYAGRGPFF
CDR3 DNA: TGTGCCAGCAGTTACGCGGGGAGGGGCCCGTTCTTC

CDR3 length: 14
V gene: TRBV28
J gene: TRBJ2-3
clone size: few
D gene: TRBD2
CDR3 protein: CASIGGRAGDTQYF
CDR3 DNA: TGTGCCAGCATTGGGGGGAGGGCCGGGGATACGCAGTATTTT

CDR3 length: 15
V gene: TRBV5-6
J gene: TRBJ1-1
clone size: many
D gene: -
CDR3 protein: CASSPDGLPNTEAFF
CDR3 DNA: TGTGCCAGCAGCCCCGACGGACTTCCTAACACTGAAGCTTTCTTT